This is a list of T cell receptor beta chains from one sample in a study of CD8 T cells in Susac syndrome. In TCRdb, the immunoSEQ multiplex PCR reads were re-called with MiXCR into one record per CDR3 protein. The sample records roughly 120,000 distinct CDR3 sequences, roughly 93% being singletons. Sequenced: CD4+ T cells from PBMCs. The receptors shown here come from a human donor with multiple sclerosis. Each CDR3 is given with its conserved first and last residue. The D gene is left open where the match is weak. Not every row has a clone size; where given, it reads once, few, many or a size class.

D: TRBD1; size: NA; J: TRBJ1-3; length: 13; V: TRBV2; DNA: TGTGCCAGCAGTTGGGACAGGGGCAACACCATATATTTT; CDR3: CASSWDRGNTIYF
D: NA; size: NA; J: TRBJ1-4; length: 12; V: TRBV6-2/TRBV6-3; DNA: TGTGCCAGCAGTTACGAAGCCGAAAAACTGTTTTTT; CDR3: CASSYEAEKLFF
D: NA; size: NA; J: TRBJ2-7; length: 15; V: TRBV7-9; DNA: TGTGCCAGCAGCTTAGACTGGACTGCCAACTACGAGCAGTACTTC; CDR3: CASSLDWTANYEQYF
D: NA; size: NA; J: TRBJ2-5; length: 15; V: TRBV20-1; DNA: TGCAGTGCCCGGGGAGAGGGGGGACAGCAAGAGACCCAGTACTTC; CDR3: CSARGEGGQQETQYF
D: NA; size: NA; J: TRBJ1-4; length: 14; V: TRBV9; DNA: TGTGCCAGCAGCCAGGGACTGAGTAATGAAAAACTGTTTTTT; CDR3: CASSQGLSNEKLFF
D: TRBD1; size: NA; J: TRBJ2-7; length: 14; V: TRBV29-1; DNA: TGCAGCGTTGAATGGACAGGGAGCTCCTACGAGCAGTACTTC; CDR3: CSVEWTGSSYEQYF
D: NA; size: once; J: TRBJ1-2; length: 12; V: TRBV30; DNA: TGTGCCTGGAGTGTATTGGGCTATGGCTACACCTTC; CDR3: CAWSVLGYGYTF
D: TRBD2; size: NA; J: TRBJ2-2; length: 16; V: TRBV9; DNA: TGTGCCAGCAGCGTAGGGGTTAGCGGGGGGACCGGGGAGCTGTTTTTT; CDR3: CASSVGVSGGTGELFF
D: NA; size: NA; J: TRBJ1-4; length: 12; V: TRBV19; DNA: TGTGCCAGTACGAATCCTTCGGGAAAACTGTTTTTT; CDR3: CASTNPSGKLFF
D: NA; size: NA; J: TRBJ2-5; length: 16; V: TRBV7-6; DNA: TGTGCCAGCAGCTTAGTGGGGGGCGCGAAGGAAGAGACCCAGTACTTC; CDR3: CASSLVGGAKEETQYF
D: TRBD1; size: NA; J: TRBJ1-6; length: 18; V: TRBV6-1; DNA: TGTGCCAGCAGTGGGGGACAGGGGCAATTATGGCCTAATTCACCCCTCCACTTT; CDR3: CASSGGQGQLWPNSPLHF
D: TRBD1; size: NA; J: TRBJ1-1; length: 15; V: TRBV6-6; DNA: TGTGCCAGCAGTTACCCAGCAGACAGGGGATCTGAAGCTTTCTTT; CDR3: CASSYPADRGSEAFF
D: TRBD2; size: NA; J: TRBJ2-1; length: 17; V: TRBV7-9; DNA: TGTGCCAGCAGCTTAGGCTTTGGCGGGGGGGTAGGGGATGAGCAGTTCTTC; CDR3: CASSLGFGGGVGDEQFF
D: NA; size: NA; J: TRBJ1-2; length: 12; V: TRBV29-1; DNA: TGCAGCGTTGAATCCGAGGACTATGGCTACACCTTC; CDR3: CSVESEDYGYTF
D: TRBD1; size: NA; J: TRBJ1-6; length: 15; V: TRBV28; DNA: TGTGCCAGCAGTTCCCGGGACAGGGACGTTTCACCCCTCCACTTT; CDR3: CASSSRDRDVSPLHF
D: NA; size: few; J: TRBJ1-1; length: 11; V: TRBV30; DNA: TGTGCCTGGAGTAGCCGGGCGACAGCTTTCTTT; CDR3: CAWSSRATAFF
D: TRBD1; size: NA; J: TRBJ2-3; length: 15; V: TRBV29-1; DNA: TGCAGCGTTGAGGGACCCGGGACAGGTCCAGATACGCAGTATTTT; CDR3: CSVEGPGTGPDTQYF
D: TRBD1; size: NA; J: TRBJ2-7; length: 15; V: TRBV6-5; DNA: TGTGCCAGCAGTTACTCGTGGACAGGGAATTACGAGCAGTACTTC; CDR3: CASSYSWTGNYEQYF
D: NA; size: NA; J: TRBJ2-6; length: 15; V: TRBV4-3; DNA: TGCGCCAGCAGCCAAGAGCACGCTGGGGCCAACGTCCTGACTTTC; CDR3: CASSQEHAGANVLTF
D: TRBD1; size: NA; J: TRBJ1-5; length: 14; V: TRBV28; DNA: TGTGCCAGCAGTATCACAGGGGGCTATCAGCCCCAGCATTTT; CDR3: CASSITGGYQPQHF
D: NA; size: NA; J: TRBJ1-5; length: 15; V: TRBV19; DNA: TGTGCCAGTAGTATGGGCGGGTTACCGAATCAGCCCCAGCATTTT; CDR3: CASSMGGLPNQPQHF
D: NA; size: NA; J: TRBJ1-2; length: 17; V: TRBV30; DNA: TGTGCCTGGAACCCGGGGTCTATCACCCAAGGAAGCTATGGCTACACCTTC; CDR3: CAWNPGSITQGSYGYTF
D: NA; size: NA; J: TRBJ1-1; length: 14; V: TRBV7-9; DNA: TGTGCCAGCAGCTTCAACCAGGGGAACACTGAAGCTTTCTTT; CDR3: CASSFNQGNTEAFF
D: NA; size: NA; J: TRBJ1-1; length: 14; V: TRBV30; DNA: TGTGCCTGGAGTGGGGCGTGGGTCGGGACTGAAGCTTTCTTT; CDR3: CAWSGAWVGTEAFF
D: NA; size: NA; J: TRBJ1-2; length: 13; V: TRBV2; DNA: TGTGCCAGCAGTGAAGCAGGGGCCGGTGTCTACACCTTC; CDR3: CASSEAGAGVYTF
D: TRBD1; size: few; J: TRBJ1-6; length: 15; V: TRBV7-2; DNA: TGTGCCAGCAGCGGCCAGGGGGCGGATAATTCACCCCTCCACTTT; CDR3: CASSGQGADNSPLHF
D: TRBD1; size: once; J: TRBJ2-7; length: 15; V: TRBV28; DNA: TGTGCCAGCAGTCTGTCCGGGACAGGGCGAGACGAGCAGTACTTC; CDR3: CASSLSGTGRDEQYF
D: NA; size: NA; J: TRBJ2-1; length: 16; V: TRBV7-9; DNA: TGTGCCAGCATCCCGAGGGGGGGGAGCTCCTACAATGAGCAGTTCTTC; CDR3: CASIPRGGSSYNEQFF
D: TRBD2; size: NA; J: TRBJ2-1; length: 13; V: TRBV3-1; DNA: TGTGCCAGCAGCCAAGGCCTAGCGGGGGGACTAGTCTTC; CDR3: CASSQGLAGGLVF
D: TRBD1; size: NA; J: TRBJ1-4; length: 13; V: TRBV29-1; DNA: TGCAGCGGACAGGGTTCAACTAATGAAAAACTGTTTTTT; CDR3: CSGQGSTNEKLFF
D: NA; size: NA; J: TRBJ2-3; length: 14; V: TRBV19; DNA: TGTGCCACCGGACAGTCGCCCCGCACAGATACGCAGTATTTT; CDR3: CATGQSPRTDTQYF
D: TRBD1; size: NA; J: TRBJ2-7; length: 16; V: TRBV6-6; DNA: TGTGCCAGCAGTTACTCTAGGACAGGGGAAGGCTACGAGCAGTACTTC; CDR3: CASSYSRTGEGYEQYF
D: NA; size: NA; J: TRBJ1-2; length: 13; V: TRBV20-1; DNA: TGCAGTGCTAGAGATCCCGGGACGTATGGCTACACCTTC; CDR3: CSARDPGTYGYTF
D: TRBD2; size: NA; J: TRBJ2-1; length: 15; V: TRBV6-5; DNA: TGTGCCAGCAGTTACTCCGGGGGGGCATACAATGAGCAGTTCTTC; CDR3: CASSYSGGAYNEQFF
D: NA; size: NA; J: TRBJ2-3; length: 10; V: TRBV20-1; DNA: TGCAGTGCCTTCGTAGATACGCAGTATTTT; CDR3: CSAFVDTQYF
D: TRBD1; size: NA; J: TRBJ1-1; length: 14; V: TRBV20-1; DNA: TGCAGTGCTCCTAGAGGGGGCATGAACACTGAAGCTTTCTTT; CDR3: CSAPRGGMNTEAFF
D: NA; size: NA; J: TRBJ2-7; length: 13; V: TRBV2; DNA: TGTGCCAGCAGTGTACTCTTTTCCTACGAGCAGTACTTC; CDR3: CASSVLFSYEQYF
D: TRBD1; size: NA; J: TRBJ2-3; length: 16; V: TRBV7-9; DNA: TGTGCCAGCAGCTTAACGCAGGGGGTGGATACAGATACGCAGTATTTT; CDR3: CASSLTQGVDTDTQYF
D: NA; size: NA; J: TRBJ2-3; length: 13; V: TRBV9; DNA: TGTGCCAGCAGCGCAAATGAAGGGGATACGCAGTATTTT; CDR3: CASSANEGDTQYF
D: TRBD1; size: NA; J: TRBJ1-5; length: 14; V: TRBV20-1; DNA: TGCAGTGCTAGACCGGGACAGGGGCATCAGCCCCAGCATTTT; CDR3: CSARPGQGHQPQHF
D: NA; size: NA; J: TRBJ2-3; length: 13; V: TRBV9; DNA: TGTGCCAGCAGCGGGATAGCCTCAGATACGCAGTATTTT; CDR3: CASSGIASDTQYF
D: NA; size: NA; J: TRBJ1-1; length: 13; V: TRBV14; DNA: TGTGCCAGCAGCCAGGGCAGCCCCTATCGAGCTTTCTTT; CDR3: CASSQGSPYRAFF
D: NA; size: NA; J: TRBJ1-2; length: 13; V: TRBV18; DNA: TGTGCCAGCTCACCCCGGGACCCCGCCGGCTACACCTTC; CDR3: CASSPRDPAGYTF
D: TRBD2; size: NA; J: TRBJ2-5; length: 16; V: TRBV5-6; DNA: TGTGCCAGCAGCCCCCCTAGCGGGAGTTACCAAGAGACCCAGTACTTC; CDR3: CASSPPSGSYQETQYF
D: TRBD2; size: NA; J: TRBJ2-7; length: 15; V: TRBV28; DNA: TGTGCCAGCAGTACACCCGGGACGGGGGGAGGCGAGCAGTACTTC; CDR3: CASSTPGTGGGEQYF
D: NA; size: NA; J: TRBJ2-1; length: 16; V: TRBV15; DNA: TGTGCCACCAGCAGAGGCCCTGGGACACCCAGGGGTGAGCAGTTCTTC; CDR3: CATSRGPGTPRGEQFF
D: NA; size: NA; J: TRBJ1-2; length: 12; V: TRBV7-9; DNA: TGTGCCAGCAGCACAGGGACTTATGGCTACACCTTC; CDR3: CASSTGTYGYTF
D: NA; size: NA; J: TRBJ1-1; length: 13; V: TRBV29-1; DNA: TGCAGCGCTGCGGGACGGATGAACACTGAAGCTTTCTTT; CDR3: CSAAGRMNTEAFF
D: NA; size: NA; J: TRBJ2-5; length: 14; V: TRBV18; DNA: TGTGCCAGCTCACCCCAGTGGGCCGGGGAGACCCAGTACTTC; CDR3: CASSPQWAGETQYF
D: TRBD1; size: NA; J: TRBJ2-3; length: 14; V: TRBV11-2; DNA: TGTGCCAGCAGGAACAGGGGTAGGACAGATACGCAGTATTTT; CDR3: CASRNRGRTDTQYF